The 17 T cell receptor beta chains listed next were all sequenced from one sample in a study of naive and memory T cell subsets. Two oligonucleotides, mixed equimolar, formed the beta constant-region primer covering TRBC1 and TRBC2. Four rounds of PCR amplified the ligated cDNA using nested alpha and beta constant-region primers plus SP2. TCRdb redid the calling of the UMI-ligation and nested PCR reads with MiXCR, one entry per CDR3 protein. This sample has 130,000 or so distinct CDR3 sequences, with 36% found just once. Specimen: central memory CD4+ T cells from blood. The receptors here all came from a human donor in good health.

This clonotype has more than one count but fewer than ten. V usage is TRBV10-3 and J usage is TRBJ2-3; the match to TRBD1 covers 7 bases. The ends lost 6 bases at V and 0 bases at J; junction bases unmatched: 15. CDR3 length: 18 amino acids. Germline values: CDR1 ENHRY, CDR2 SYGVKD. CDR3 protein: CAIRRAAPGGPSTDTQYF. In DNA, the CDR3 is TGTGCCATCAGACGGGCGGCTCCAGGGGGACCTAGCACAGATACGCAGTATTTT.

This clonotype was seen only a few times. This chain joins TRBV7-2 and TRBJ2-3; 9 bases are a match to TRBD2. The germline CDR1 and CDR2 sequences are SGHTA and FQGNSA. This CDR3 is built from 16 residues. Trimming cost V 5 bases and J 1 base; bases outside gene matches: 7. The chain's CDR3 is CASSTYSGGGTDTQYF. The DNA for the CDR3 is TGTGCCAGCAGCACTTATAGCGGGGGTGGCACAGATACGCAGTATTTT.

This clonotype showed up just a few times. V and J are TRBV6-5 and TRBJ2-3; D not certain. V lost 0 bases, J lost 5 bases, and 12 bases lay in between. CDR1 is MNHEY and CDR2 is SVGAGI in the germline V gene. The CDR3 has 15 residues. The CDR3 region is CASSYSSLLGDTQYF. In DNA, the CDR3 is TGTGCCAGCAGTTACTCGAGCCTCCTGGGAGATACGCAGTATTTT.

The CDR3 nucleotides are TGTGCCAGCAGTCTACAGGGTGGCGGCACAGATACGCAGTATTTT. Translation: CASSLQGGGTDTQYF. V is TRBV12-3 or TRBV12-4 and J is TRBJ2-3, with D tentatively TRBD1 (6 bases). V lost 5 bases and J 1 base, leaving 13 bases between the germline ends. The CDR3 has 15 amino acids.

This clonotype was detected a few times. The chain combines TRBV19 with TRBJ2-7; D might be TRBD1 (7 bases). This CDR3 is 15 amino acids long. The V end lost 5 bases, the J end lost 2 bases, and 16 bases lay between the germline ends. Germline V gives CDR1 LNHDA, CDR2 SQIVND (reference sequence). The CDR3 here is CASSAQGTFTYEQYF. CDR3 nucleotide sequence: TGTGCCAGTAGTGCACAGGGGACTTTTACCTACGAGCAGTACTTC.

The CDR3 sequence is CASSHQGGTQYF. CDR3 bases: TGTGCCAGTAGTCACCAGGGAGGAACACAGTATTTT. V gene TRBV19 combines with J gene TRBJ2-3, with a tentative D call TRBD2 (6 bases). Germline V gives CDR1 LNHDA, CDR2 SQIVND (reference sequence). The CDR3 is 12 amino acids. V lost 5 bases and J 12 bases, leaving 15 bases between the germline ends.

About this clonotype: Germline is not matched at one junction end, which may reflect a read error. The rearrangement uses TRBV20-1 and TRBJ2-3, with 9 bases identical to TRBD1. The germline V gene has CDR1 DFQATT and CDR2 SNEGSKA (reference sequence). The CDR3 is made up of 16 amino acids. The CDR3 DNA follows: TGCAGTGCTAGAGATTCGGACAGGGGAAGCACATATACGCAGTATTTT. Protein: CSARDSDRGSTYTQYF.

V and J are TRBV28 and TRBJ2-7, with TRBD2 matching 14 bases. Germline assignment: CDR1 MDHEN and CDR2 SYDVKM. V lost 6 bases, J lost 2 bases, and 21 bases stayed unmatched. This CDR3 spans 21 amino acids. The CDR3 DNA reads TGTGCCAGCAGCACAGGGTATGCAATGACTAGCGGGAGGGCCAAGGCCTACGAGCAGTACTTC. Its translation: CASSTGYAMTSGRAKAYEQYF.

The rearrangement uses TRBV2 and TRBJ2-1; 7 bases fit TRBD2. Germline CDR1 SNHLY, CDR2 FYNNEI. The CDR3 length is 14 residues. With V trimmed by 7 bases and J by 8 bases, 11 bases remained unmatched. CDR3: CASKAGGSKDEQFF. The DNA for the CDR3 is TGTGCCAGCAAAGCGGGCGGGAGTAAAGATGAGCAGTTCTTC.

This clonotype was observed many times. The chain recombines TRBV5-1 with TRBJ2-3; D perhaps matches TRBD2 (6 bases). There are 15 residues in the CDR3. The V gene's germline CDR1 is SGHRS and CDR2 YFSETQ. Trimming shortened V by 4 bases and J by 2 bases, and 14 bases separated the two germline ends. The CDR3 bases are TGCGCCAGCAGCAAAATAGCGGACTCCACAGATACGCAGTATTTT. Translated: CASSKIADSTDTQYF.

This clonotype has just a few counts. Its ends do not fully match the called genes, so a read error is possible. J is TRBJ2-2 and V is TRBV20-1; a weak D match, TRBD1 (5 bases). Germline V gives CDR1 DFQATT, CDR2 SNEGSKA (reference sequence). CDR3 length equals 13 residues. CDR3 sequence: CSATDSNNGELFF. The DNA for the CDR3 is TGCAGTGCCACCGACAGCAACAACGGGGAGCTGTTTTTT.

The chain combines TRBV6-6 with TRBJ1-5; D call uncertain. Trimming pared 9 bases from V and 0 bases from J, leaving 9 bases between. CDR1 is MNHNY, CDR2 SVGAGI, per germline (reference sequence). This CDR3 is built from 13 residues. CDR3 region: CASKTPSNQPQHF. CDR3 nucleotide sequence: TGTGCCAGTAAGACTCCTAGCAATCAGCCCCAGCATTTT.

The J gene is TRBJ2-5, the V gene TRBV20-1, with 15 bases identical to TRBD2. Germline-derived CDR1 and CDR2 are DFQATT and SNEGSKA (reference sequence). The CDR3 runs to 17 residues. The J segment lost 0 bases and the V segment lost 5 bases, leaving 7 bases of the junction unmatched. This CDR3 is CSALGLAGGQYQETQYF. In nucleotides, the CDR3 is TGCAGTGCTTTGGGACTAGCGGGAGGACAGTACCAAGAGACCCAGTACTTC.

The J gene is TRBJ2-1, the V gene TRBV6-5; TRBD2 is a possible D gene (5 bases). V lost 2 bases and J lost 10, with 15 bases in between. In germline, CDR1 is MNHEY, CDR2 SVGAGI. The CDR3 contains 14 residues. The chain's CDR3 is CASSYRAWRSEQFF. The CDR3 coding sequence is TGTGCCAGCAGTTACCGTGCTTGGAGGTCCGAGCAGTTCTTC.

This chain joins TRBV7-2 and TRBJ1-6; D uncertain. V was clipped by 4 bases and J by 7 bases, with 2 bases between them. Germline V gene sequence: CDR1 SGHTA, CDR2 FQGNSA. This CDR3 has 11 amino acids. In DNA, the CDR3 is TGTGCCAGCAGCTCGAATTCACCCCTCCACTTT. This sequence encodes CASSSNSPLHF. Supplemented by reference TRBV7-2 and TRBJ1-6, the full variable domain reads GAGVSQSPSNKVTEKGKDVELRCDPISGHTALYWYRQSLGQGLEFLIYFQGNSAPDKSGLPSDRFSAERTGGSVSTLTIQRTQQEDSAVYLCASSSNSPLHFGNGTRLTVT.

A few counts support this clonotype. The chain carries TRBV20-1 and TRBJ2-7; D possibly corresponds to TRBD2 (5 bases). V lost 6 bases, J lost 0 bases, and 12 bases lay in between. This CDR3 region has 13 residues. Germline V gives CDR1 DFQATT, CDR2 SNEGSKA (reference sequence). The CDR3 DNA is TGCAGTGCGCCCGACCGGGGCTCCTACGAGCAGTACTTC. This gives the protein CSAPDRGSYEQYF.

The rearrangement joins TRBV11-2 to TRBJ1-5; D call uncertain. V gave up 6 bases and J gave up 1 base, with 10 bases separating them. This CDR3 comprises 14 residues. In germline, CDR1 is SGHAT, CDR2 FQNNGV. The CDR3 DNA follows: TGTGCCAGCAGTCGGACTGAGAGCAATCAGCCCCAGCATTTT. It yields the protein CASSRTESNQPQHF.